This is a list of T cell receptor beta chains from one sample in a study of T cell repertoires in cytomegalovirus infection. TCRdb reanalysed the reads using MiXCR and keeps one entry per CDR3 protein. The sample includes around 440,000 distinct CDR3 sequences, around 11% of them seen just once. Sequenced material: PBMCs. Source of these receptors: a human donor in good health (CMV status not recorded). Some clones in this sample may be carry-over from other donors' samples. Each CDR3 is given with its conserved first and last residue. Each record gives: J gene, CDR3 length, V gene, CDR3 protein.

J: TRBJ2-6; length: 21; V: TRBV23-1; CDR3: CASSQSTAGAGDPSGANVLTF
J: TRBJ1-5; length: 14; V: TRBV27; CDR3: CASSFTQNNQPQHF
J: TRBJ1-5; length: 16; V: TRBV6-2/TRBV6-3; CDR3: CASSFRRGTGRRPQHF
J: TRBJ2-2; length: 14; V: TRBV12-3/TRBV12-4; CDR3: CASTTGTPHGELFF
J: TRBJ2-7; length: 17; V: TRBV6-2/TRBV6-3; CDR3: CASSYRTSGGGSYEQYF
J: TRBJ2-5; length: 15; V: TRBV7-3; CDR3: CASSRDRGGQETQYF
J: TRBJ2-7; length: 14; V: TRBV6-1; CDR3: CASSQSQTPYEQYF
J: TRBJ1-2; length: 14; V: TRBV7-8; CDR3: CASSFDRARYGYTF
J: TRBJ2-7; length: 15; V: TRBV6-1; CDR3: CASSGRDRGEYEQYF
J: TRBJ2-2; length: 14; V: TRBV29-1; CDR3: CSVQGLLDTGELFF
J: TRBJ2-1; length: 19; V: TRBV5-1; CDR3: CASSPSSGRALGGINEQFF
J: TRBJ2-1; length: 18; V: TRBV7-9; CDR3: CASSWNRQGPYPYNEQFF
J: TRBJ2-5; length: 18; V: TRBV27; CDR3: CASSNRDRGGRRQETQYF
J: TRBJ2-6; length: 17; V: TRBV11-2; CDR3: CASSSRVGVSGANVLTF
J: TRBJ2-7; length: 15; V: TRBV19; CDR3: CASSIGRPTLYEQYF
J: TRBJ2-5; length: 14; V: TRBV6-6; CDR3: CASRASRDQETQYF
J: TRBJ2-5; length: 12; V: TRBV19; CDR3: CASSAVQETQYF
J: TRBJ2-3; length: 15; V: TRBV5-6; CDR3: CASSPGLSLTDTQYF
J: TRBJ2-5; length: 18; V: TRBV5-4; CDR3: CASSLVPSAGGGGETQYF
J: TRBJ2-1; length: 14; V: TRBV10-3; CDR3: CAIRGISGDNEQFF
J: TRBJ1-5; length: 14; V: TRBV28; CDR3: CASSPTARGGPQHF
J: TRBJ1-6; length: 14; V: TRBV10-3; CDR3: CAIRPTGDNSPLHF
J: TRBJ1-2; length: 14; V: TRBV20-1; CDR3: CSAHWDRDFYGYTF
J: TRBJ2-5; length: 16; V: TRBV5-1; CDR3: CASSPKPGHGRETQYF
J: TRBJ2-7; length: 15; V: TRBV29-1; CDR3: CSVEGRDSFSYEQYF
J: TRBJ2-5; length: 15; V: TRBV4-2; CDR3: CASSHGGRALETQYF
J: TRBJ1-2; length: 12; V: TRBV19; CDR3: CASSKRDGGYTF
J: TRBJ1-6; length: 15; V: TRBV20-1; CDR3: CSARDSTDYNSPLHF
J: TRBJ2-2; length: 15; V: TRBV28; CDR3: CASVGPGQVTGELFF
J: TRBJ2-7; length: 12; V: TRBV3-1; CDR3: CASSQGGTEQYF
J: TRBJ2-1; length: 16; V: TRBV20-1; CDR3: CSARDSSGRTYNEQFF
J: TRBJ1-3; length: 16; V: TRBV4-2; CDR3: CASSQAQDSAGNTIYF
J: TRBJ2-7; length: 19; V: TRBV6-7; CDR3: CASSSRDPGRREASYEQYF
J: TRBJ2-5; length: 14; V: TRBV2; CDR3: CASSDPVNQETQYF
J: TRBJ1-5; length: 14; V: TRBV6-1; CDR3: CASSPSPDNQPQHF
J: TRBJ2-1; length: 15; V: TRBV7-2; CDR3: CASSLDSGGRNEQFF
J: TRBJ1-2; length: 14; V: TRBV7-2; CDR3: CASSRRQGLDGYTF
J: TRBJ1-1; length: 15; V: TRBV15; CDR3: CATSREPRVNTEAFF
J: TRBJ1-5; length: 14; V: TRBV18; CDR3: CASSPGRGRQPQHF
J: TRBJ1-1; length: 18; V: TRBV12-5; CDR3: CASGFTPSRARENTEAFF
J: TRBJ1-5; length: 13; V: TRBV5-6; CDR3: CASSLNANQPQHF
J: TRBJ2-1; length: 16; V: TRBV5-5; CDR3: CASSLGTTRGFNEQFF
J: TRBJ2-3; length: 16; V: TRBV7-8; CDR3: CASSFGRTSGSDTQYF
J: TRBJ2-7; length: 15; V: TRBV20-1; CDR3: CSARDNRWLSYEQYF
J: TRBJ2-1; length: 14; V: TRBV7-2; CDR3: CASSLGLAANEQFF
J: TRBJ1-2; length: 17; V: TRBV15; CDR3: CATSLTGGVPPHYGYTF
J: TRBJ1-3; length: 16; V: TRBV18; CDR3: CASSSSGTASGNTIYF
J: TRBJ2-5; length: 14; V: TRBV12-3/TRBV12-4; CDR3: CASRPGLVGETQYF
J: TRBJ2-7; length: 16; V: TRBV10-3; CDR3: CAARGGTSGGSYEQYF
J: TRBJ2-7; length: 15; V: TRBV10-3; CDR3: CAISGFGGTDYEQYF
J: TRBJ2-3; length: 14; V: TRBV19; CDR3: CASTPQGATDTQYF
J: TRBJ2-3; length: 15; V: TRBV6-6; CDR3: CASSFRRGATDTQYF
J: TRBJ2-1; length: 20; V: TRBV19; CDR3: CASSIDKLAGVFDSYNEQFF
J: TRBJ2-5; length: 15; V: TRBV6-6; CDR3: CASSYVQGLGETQYF